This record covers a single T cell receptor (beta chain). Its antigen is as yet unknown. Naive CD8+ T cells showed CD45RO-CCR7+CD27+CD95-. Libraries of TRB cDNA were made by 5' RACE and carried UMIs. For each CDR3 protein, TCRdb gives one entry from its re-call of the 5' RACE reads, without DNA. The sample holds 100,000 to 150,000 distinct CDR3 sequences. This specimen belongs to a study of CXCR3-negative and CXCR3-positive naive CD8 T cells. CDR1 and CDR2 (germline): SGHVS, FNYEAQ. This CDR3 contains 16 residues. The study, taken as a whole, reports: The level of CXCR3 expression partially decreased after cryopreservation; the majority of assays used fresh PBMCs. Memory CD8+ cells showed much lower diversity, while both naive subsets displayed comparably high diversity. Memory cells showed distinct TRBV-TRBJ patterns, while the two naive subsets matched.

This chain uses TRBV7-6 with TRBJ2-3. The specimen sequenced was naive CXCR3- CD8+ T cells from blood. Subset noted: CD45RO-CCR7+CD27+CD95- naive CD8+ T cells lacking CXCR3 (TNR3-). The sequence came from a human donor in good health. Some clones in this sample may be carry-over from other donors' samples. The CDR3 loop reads CASSLGPAGGTDTQYF.